The 28 T cell receptor beta chains in this list originate from one sample, sequenced in a study of cytomegalovirus exposure and HLA in healthy donors. PCR employed 60 Vbeta and 13 Jbeta primers. Only in-frame clones appear in the TCRdb table, and some are missing; sequencing was by immunoSEQ multiplex PCR. This table holds about 60,000 clones, 75% to 80% found once. Sequenced: PBMCs. The receptors stem from a female donor in good health and CMV-seronegative.

The V call is TRBV5-6, the J call TRBJ2-3; the D is unclear. The CDR3 has 13 residues. V was pared by 4 bases and J by 2 bases, with 8 bases between. CDR1 is SGHDT, CDR2 YYEEEE, per germline. CDR3 region: CASSPVFTDTQYF. DNA of the CDR3: TGTGCCAGCAGCCCCGTGTTCACAGATACGCAGTATTTT.

The chain employs TRBV7-9 and TRBJ2-1; 15 bases are a match to TRBD2. This CDR3 is built from 17 residues. CDR1 and CDR2 (germline): SEHNR, FQNEAQ (reference sequence). The V gene end was trimmed by 0 bases and the J gene end by 5 bases; junction bases not matched to a gene: 2. The CDR3 bases are TGTGCCAGCAGCTTAGCAGGACTAGCGGGGGGGAACAATGAGCAGTTCTTC. Translating gives CASSLAGLAGGNNEQFF.

The chain uses TRBV7-2 and TRBJ1-5; D is uncertain. Germline-derived CDR1 and CDR2 are SGHTA and FQGNSA. The ends were cut back, 7 bases at V and 2 bases at J, with 15 bases in the middle. This CDR3 region has 15 residues. CDR3 in DNA: TGTGCCAGCAACCACGAGGGAAAAGGCAATCAGCCCCAGCATTTT. It encodes CASNHEGKGNQPQHF.

The V gene is TRBV7-2, the J gene TRBJ2-7; 10 bases are shared with TRBD1. The CDR3 consists of 14 residues. V shed 4 bases and J 3 bases; nucleotides not matched to a gene: 3. Germline loops: CDR1 SGHTA, CDR2 FQGNSA. For the CDR3, the DNA is TGTGCCAGCAGCTCGGGGACAGGGGACTACGAGCAGTACTTC. It codes for CASSSGTGDYEQYF. Variable domain in full (rest from reference TRBV7-2 and TRBJ2-7): GAGVSQSPSNKVTEKGKDVELRCDPISGHTALYWYRQSLGQGLEFLIYFQGNSAPDKSGLPSDRFSAERTGGSVSTLTIQRTQQEDSAVYLCASSSGTGDYEQYFGPGTRLTVT.

This clone showed up just a few times. The chain carries TRBV6-4 and TRBJ2-1, with 9 bases lining up with TRBD2. This CDR3 comprises 17 residues. V dropped 4 bases and J dropped 0; count of bases not matched to a gene: 7. Germline assignment: CDR1 MRHNA and CDR2 SNTAGT. DNA for the CDR3: TGTGCCAGCAGTGTTAGTAGCGGGAGCTTCTCCTACAATGAGCAGTTCTTC. As protein: CASSVSSGSFSYNEQFF.

This chain joins TRBV7-2 and TRBJ2-1; 9 positions match TRBD2. The CDR3 is 15 amino acids. The V segment lost 6 bases and the J segment 3 bases; nucleotides outside the gene matches: 6. The V gene's germline CDR1 is SGHTA and CDR2 FQGNSA. CDR3 sequence: CASSYSGSSYNEQFF. In DNA form, the CDR3 reads TGTGCCAGCAGTTATAGCGGGAGTAGCTACAATGAGCAGTTCTTC.

This clone was seen once. The chain uses TRBV5-6 and TRBJ2-2; tentative D call: TRBD1 (5 bases). The CDR3 contains 15 residues. Germline loops: CDR1 SGHDT, CDR2 YYEEEE. Trimming removed 2 bases from V and 4 bases from J, with 12 bases in between. The CDR3 DNA reads as TGTGCCAGCAGCTTCCTCCAGGGCGGCACCGGGGAGCTGTTTTTT. Residues: CASSFLQGGTGELFF.

The chain carries TRBV5-5 and TRBJ1-4; D is undetermined. The CDR3 is made up of 15 amino acids. Trimming removed 1 base at V and 8 bases at J, with 15 bases between. The germline CDR1 and CDR2 sequences are SGHKS and YYEKEE (reference sequence). The CDR3 region has the DNA TGTGCCAGCAGCTTGAGAGGGCCCGAAAGGGAAAAACTGTTTTTT. It is translated as CASSLRGPEREKLFF.

The chain recombines TRBV6-1 with TRBJ2-3; possibly TRBD2 for D (6 bases). The CDR3 is 15 residues long. Trimming removed 4 bases from V and 5 bases from J, with 16 bases in between. CDR1 is MNHNS, CDR2 SASEGT, per germline. The CDR3 loop is CASSVVAVRRDTQYF. Written as DNA, the CDR3 is TGTGCCAGCAGTGTGGTAGCGGTTCGTAGAGATACGCAGTATTTT.

The chain uses TRBV7-9 and TRBJ2-5, with 9 bases identical to TRBD2. The CDR3 length is 15 residues. V was clipped by 5 bases and J by 4 bases; unmatched bases: 8. CDR1 SEHNR and CDR2 FQNEAQ come from the germline V gene (reference sequence). The DNA of the CDR3 is TGTGCCAGCAGCCCCCAGCGGGGGGCCGTAGAGACCCAGTACTTC. Translation gives CASSPQRGAVETQYF.

This chain connects TRBV29-1 to TRBJ2-5, with 7 bases that match TRBD1. This CDR3 is 15 amino acids long. V shed 6 bases, J shed 7 bases, and the junction held 17 bases outside the gene matches. Germline V gene data show CDR1 as SQVTM and CDR2 as ANQGSEA. CDR3 amino acids: CSVAPPPGTAGTQYF. The CDR3 coding sequence is TGCAGCGTGGCCCCACCCCCCGGGACAGCTGGGACCCAGTACTTC. The full variable domain, with the rest looked up from reference TRBV29-1 and TRBJ2-5, is SAVISQKPSRDICQRGTSLTIQCQVDSQVTMMFWYRQQPGQSLTLIATANQGSEATYESGFVIDKFPISRPNLTFSTLTVSNMSPEDSSIYLCSVAPPPGTAGTQYFGPGTRLLVL.

The chain joins TRBV27 to TRBJ2-5; TRBD2 matches at 9 bases. This CDR3 contains 15 residues. Germline values: CDR1 MNHEY, CDR2 SMNVEV (reference sequence). Trimming took 2 bases from V and 3 from J; bases not matched to a gene: 4. This CDR3 is CASSLTRGGEETQYF. The CDR3 DNA follows: TGTGCCAGCAGTTTAACGCGGGGGGGCGAAGAGACCCAGTACTTC.

This clone showed up just once. The rearrangement uses TRBV2 and TRBJ2-3; 7 positions agree with TRBD2. CDR3 size: 14 residues. With 6 bases clipped from V and 0 bases from J, the junction kept 3 bases outside the gene matches. Germline lookup yields CDR1 SNHLY and CDR2 FYNNEI. This CDR3 reads CASRGLGSTDTQYF. Written as DNA, the CDR3 is TGTGCCAGCAGAGGACTAGGGAGCACAGATACGCAGTATTTT. Looking up the rest from reference TRBV2 and TRBJ2-3 gives the full variable domain: EPEVTQTPSHQVTQMGQEVILRCVPISNHLYFYWYRQILGQKVEFLVSFYNNEISEKSEIFDDQFSVERPDGSNFTLKIRSTKLEDSAMYFCASRGLGSTDTQYFGPGTRLTVL.

V gene TRBV4-2 combines with J gene TRBJ1-4, with a possible D match to TRBD1 (6 bases). V shed 0 bases and J shed 5 bases, with 22 bases lying between them. CDR1 LGHNA and CDR2 YNFKEQ come from the germline V gene. The CDR3 consists of 19 residues. Here the CDR3 reads CASSQDGWEGGPGNEKLFF. CDR3 sequence (DNA): TGTGCCAGCAGCCAAGATGGGTGGGAAGGGGGTCCGGGGAATGAAAAACTGTTTTTT.

This rearrangement joins TRBV2 to TRBJ2-2; 12 bases map to TRBD2. V trimming: 7 bases; J trimming: 6 bases; junction bases outside the gene matches: 6. The CDR3 runs 15 residues. The V gene's germline CDR1 is SNHLY and CDR2 FYNNEI. The CDR3 loop reads CASKSSSGGAGELFF. CDR3 sequence (DNA): TGTGCCAGCAAATCGTCTAGCGGGGGGGCCGGGGAGCTGTTTTTT.

This chain links TRBV2 with TRBJ2-5, with 7 bases matching TRBD1. The J call may not be correct, given that the DNA end is closer to TRBJ2-7. The germline gives CDR1 SNHLY, CDR2 FYNNEI. The CDR3 runs to 16 residues. CDR3 in amino acids: CASRTGTGTASYEQYF. The CDR3 nucleotides are TGTGCCAGCAGGACGGGGACCGGGACAGCTTCCTACGAGCAGTACTTC.

This chain connects TRBV9 to TRBJ1-2, with unresolved D. Trimming left V 1 base short and J 8 bases short, with 9 bases between. The CDR3 has 12 amino acids. Germline V gene sequence: CDR1 SGDLS, CDR2 YYNGEE. In DNA, the CDR3 is TGTGCCAGCAGCGTACGATGGAGCGGCTACACCTTC. This encodes CASSVRWSGYTF.

The V call is TRBV2, the J call TRBJ1-4; 7 bases fit TRBD1. J lost 4 bases, V lost 8 bases, and 10 bases had no gene match. The CDR3 spans 15 residues. The germline CDR1 and CDR2 sequences are SNHLY and FYNNEI. The CDR3 here is CASRRAGGFNEKLFF. As DNA, the CDR3 is TGTGCCAGCCGTCGCGCAGGGGGTTTTAATGAAAAACTGTTTTTT.

The genes are TRBV28 and TRBJ1-6; 7 bases agree with TRBD1. The CDR3 length is 13 residues. Germline CDR1 MDHEN, CDR2 SYDVKM. V was pared by 7 bases and J by 10 bases, with 7 bases of the junction left unmatched. In DNA form, the CDR3 reads TGTGCCAGCAACCTGGGACAGAAATCACCCCTCCACTTT. Translated: CASNLGQKSPLHF. Looking up the rest from reference TRBV28 and TRBJ1-6 gives the full variable domain: DVKVTQSSRYLVKRTGEKVFLECVQDMDHENMFWYRQDPGLGLRLIYFSYDVKMKEKGDIPEGYSVSREKKERFSLILESASTNQTSMYLCASNLGQKSPLHFGNGTRLTVT.

This chain links TRBV12-5 with TRBJ1-2; unclear D gene. The V gene's germline CDR1 is LGHNT and CDR2 FRNRAP. This CDR3 is 13 amino acids long. The V gene lost 3 bases and the J gene lost 4 bases, with 9 bases spanning the gap. The chain's CDR3 is CASGFGGTYGYTF. The CDR3 coding sequence is TGTGCTAGTGGTTTCGGCGGAACCTATGGCTACACCTTC. The full variable domain, its missing parts supplied by reference TRBV12-5 and TRBJ1-2, is DARVTQTPRHKVTEMGQEVTMRCQPILGHNTVFWYRQTMMQGLELLAYFRNRAPLDDSGMPKDRFSAEMPDATLATLKIQPSEPRDSAVYFCASGFGGTYGYTFGSGTRLTVV.

The V gene is TRBV28, the J gene TRBJ2-1; D is possibly TRBD2 (5 bases). The V gene lost 3 bases and the J gene lost 6 bases, with 12 bases spanning the gap. Germline V gene lookup returns CDR1 MDHEN and CDR2 SYDVKM. This CDR3 is 14 amino acids long. The CDR3 DNA is TGTGCCAGCAGTTTGATGGGCGGACTCAATGAGCAGTTCTTC. It is translated as CASSLMGGLNEQFF.

The V gene is TRBV2, the J gene TRBJ1-1; tentative D call: TRBD1 (6 bases). Germline V CDR1 and CDR2: SNHLY, FYNNEI. V was trimmed by 6 bases and J by 6 bases, leaving 11 bases between them. CDR3 length: 12 amino acids. The CDR3 nucleotides are TGTGCCAGCAGGCCCAGGGGCTCTGAAGCTTTCTTT. Amino acid sequence: CASRPRGSEAFF.

This clone was counted a few times. The chain links TRBV30 to TRBJ2-7, with 7 bases that match TRBD2. The ends lost 3 bases at V and 6 bases at J; junction bases unmatched: 14. CDR3 size: 15 residues. Germline CDR1 reads GTSNPN; CDR2 reads SVGIG (reference sequence). In DNA form, the CDR3 reads TGTGCCTGGAGCATGGGGGGGAACAATCGTGGCGAGCAGTACTTC. It encodes CAWSMGGNNRGEQYF.

V is TRBV2 and J is TRBJ2-5; tentative D call: TRBD1 (5 bases). Trimming removed 6 bases at V and 4 bases at J, with 18 bases between. The CDR3 is 15 residues long. In germline, CDR1 is SNHLY, CDR2 FYNNEI. Written as DNA, the CDR3 is TGTGCCAGCAGCCCCGACGACAGTATTATAGAGACCCAGTACTTC. Its translation is CASSPDDSIIETQYF.

This sequence joins TRBV2 and TRBJ2-7; weak D call: TRBD2 (6 bases). CDR1 and CDR2 from the germline V gene are SNHLY and FYNNEI. The CDR3 loop spans 15 amino acids. V was clipped by 7 bases and J by 6 bases, with 22 bases between them. The CDR3 reads CASISGGTPPFEQYF. DNA for the CDR3: TGTGCCAGCATAAGCGGCGGGACTCCTCCTTTCGAGCAGTACTTC. The full variable domain, completed using reference TRBV2 and TRBJ2-7, is EPEVTQTPSHQVTQMGQEVILRCVPISNHLYFYWYRQILGQKVEFLVSFYNNEISEKSEIFDDQFSVERPDGSNFTLKIRSTKLEDSAMYFCASISGGTPPFEQYFGPGTRLTVT.

The chain joins TRBV4-1 to TRBJ2-7; D unresolved. The CDR3 is 15 residues long. Germline V lookup: CDR1 MGHRA, CDR2 YSYEKL. Trimming removed 0 bases from V and 2 bases from J, with 11 bases in between. For the CDR3, the DNA is TGCGCCAGCAGCCAAGATGAAGCTGGGCCCTACGAGCAGTACTTC. Its translation is CASSQDEAGPYEQYF.

The chain links TRBV19 to TRBJ1-1; TRBD1 aligns across 9 bases. This CDR3 region has 14 residues. Trimming cost V 4 bases and J 4 bases; bases outside gene matches: 4. The germline CDR1 and CDR2 sequences are LNHDA and SQIVND (reference sequence). The CDR3 loop is CASSTQTGGTEAFF. The CDR3 DNA reads as TGTGCCAGTAGTACCCAGACAGGGGGCACTGAAGCTTTCTTT.

This clone was seen only a few times. J is TRBJ1-5 and V is TRBV19, with TRBD1 matching 11 bases. This CDR3 comprises 18 residues. J was trimmed by 0 bases and V by 4 bases; bases with no gene match: 8. Germline loops: CDR1 LNHDA, CDR2 SQIVND (reference sequence). DNA for the CDR3: TGTGCCAGTAGTACCGGACAGGGGGCGATTATTAGCAATCAGCCCCAGCATTTT. Translated: CASSTGQGAIISNQPQHF.